This paragraph reports one T cell receptor beta chain. These data are taken from a study of blood T cell repertoires in COVID-19. This table comes from immunoSEQ multiplex PCR, and its TCRdb copy is limited to in-frame clones, with some not included. Of approximately 100,000 clones listed, around 88% were seen once; the top ten hold more than 25%. Sequencing used peripheral blood. This receptor was taken from a human donor in a cohort sampled during active COVID-19.

CDR3: CASSERRSSAPQHF. The CDR3 DNA is TGCGCCAGCAGTGAGAGGAGATCAAGCGCGCCCCAGCATTTT. The chain carries TRBV10-2 and TRBJ1-5; unclear D gene. V gave up 2 bases and J gave up 9 bases, with 14 bases separating them. Germline CDR1 reads WSHSY; CDR2 reads SAAADI. The CDR3 is 14 residues long.